This T cell receptor beta chain was sequenced for a study of T cells in Graves' hyperthyroidism and ophthalmopathy. The germline V gene encodes CDR1 ENHRY and CDR2 SYGVKD. This CDR3 comprises 15 residues. V lost 4 bases and J lost 4; bases outside the gene matches: 6. Ten or more counts support this clonotype. The antigen remains unidentified. It was uncontrolled infection, other autoimmune disease, pregnancy or lactation that excluded patients. The diagnoses drew upon clinical symptoms, serum thyroxine and TRAb, thyroid ultrasound and orbital computed tomography. Whole-study results and caveats: In the blood, most expanded thyroid clonotypes above 0.001 appeared as well.

Amplified TCR beta CDR3 regions derived from RNA transcripts. First-round RT-PCR targeting the TCR CDR3 was performed with the HTBI primer set. TCRdb redid the calling of the multiplex PCR reads with MiXCR, one entry per CDR3 protein. The sample gives roughly 500,000 distinct CDR3 sequences, around 45% of which show up once; around 19% is in the top ten. The sample was peripheral blood or thyroid tissue (not recorded which). The source is an adult woman with Graves' disease, either hyperthyroidism or ophthalmopathy (not recorded which). The chain has TRBV10-3 and TRBJ1-5, with 8 bases identical to TRBD1. The CDR3 sequence is CAISGSGQANQPQHF. The CDR3 DNA reads TGTGCCATCAGTGGATCGGGACAGGCAAATCAGCCCCAGCATTTT.